This T cell receptor (beta chain) appears in the sequencing data of a study of T cell clusters in autoimmune cytopenias. Overall study findings and caveats: Clustering suggested that physiological T cell clusters were missing in primary autoimmune cytopenia patients. The T cell clusters were defined only in silico, without experimental functional validation.

With respect to this clonotype: The antigen is not known.

Per the germline V gene, CDR1 is SGHRS and CDR2 is YFSETQ. The CDR3 runs to 14 residues. Some 40,000 genome equivalents of blood DNA were amplified for TRB. Multiplex touch-down PCR amplified TRB using TRB-A and TRB-B pools in one tube. From its re-call of the multiplex PCR reads, TCRdb lists each CDR3 protein once, without DNA. The sample table sets out 2,500 or so distinct CDR3 sequences. Sequencing was carried out using peripheral blood. This chain links TRBV5-1 with TRBJ2-7; TCRdb designates TRBD1, a call that cannot be tested without DNA. The receptor was isolated from a human donor with an autoimmune cytopenia or autoimmune hepatitis (not recorded which). The CDR3 protein is CASSLTGQAYEQYF.